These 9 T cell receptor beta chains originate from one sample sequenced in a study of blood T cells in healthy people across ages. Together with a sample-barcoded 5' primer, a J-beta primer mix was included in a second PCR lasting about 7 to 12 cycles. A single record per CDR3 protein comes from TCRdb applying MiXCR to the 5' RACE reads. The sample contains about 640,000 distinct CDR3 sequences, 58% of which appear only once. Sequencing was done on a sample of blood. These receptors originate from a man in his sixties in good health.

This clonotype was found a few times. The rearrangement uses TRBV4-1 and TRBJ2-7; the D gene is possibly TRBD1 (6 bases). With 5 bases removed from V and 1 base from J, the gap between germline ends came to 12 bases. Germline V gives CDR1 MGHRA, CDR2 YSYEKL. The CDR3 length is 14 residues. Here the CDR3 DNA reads TGCGCCAGCAGCTGGGAGCAGGGGTCCTACGAGCAGTACTTC. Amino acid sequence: CASSWEQGSYEQYF.

CDR3 residues: CASSLGLGGEQYF. The DNA of the CDR3 is TGCGCCAGCAGCTTGGGGCTAGGGGGCGAGCAGTACTTC. This chain connects TRBV5-1 to TRBJ2-7, with D possibly being TRBD1 (6 bases). CDR3 length: 13 residues. Deletions cut 0 bases from V and 6 bases from J, with 10 bases between. Germline V gene sequence: CDR1 SGHRS, CDR2 YFSETQ.

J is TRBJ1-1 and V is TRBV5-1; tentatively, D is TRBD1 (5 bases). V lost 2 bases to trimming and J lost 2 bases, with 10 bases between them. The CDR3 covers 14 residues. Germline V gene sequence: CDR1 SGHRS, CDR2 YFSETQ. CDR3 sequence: CASSFSDRNTEAFF. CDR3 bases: TGCGCCAGCAGCTTTAGCGACAGAAACACTGAAGCTTTCTTT.

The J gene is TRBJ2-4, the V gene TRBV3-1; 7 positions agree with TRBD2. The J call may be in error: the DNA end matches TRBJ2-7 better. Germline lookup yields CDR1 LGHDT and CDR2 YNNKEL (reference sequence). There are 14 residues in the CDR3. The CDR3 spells CASSHWTSSYEQYF. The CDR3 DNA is TGTGCCAGCAGCCACTGGACTAGCTCCTACGAGCAGTACTTC.

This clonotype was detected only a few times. CDR3 coding DNA: TGTGCCAGCCCCTGGGTTCCGTGGTTCGGCATTCAGTACTTC. This translates into CASPWVPWFGIQYF. The rearrangement joins TRBV3-1 to TRBJ2-4, with no clear D. Per the germline V gene, CDR1 is LGHDT and CDR2 is YNNKEL (reference sequence). The CDR3 length is 14 residues. V dropped 8 bases and J dropped 9 bases, with 20 bases sitting between them.

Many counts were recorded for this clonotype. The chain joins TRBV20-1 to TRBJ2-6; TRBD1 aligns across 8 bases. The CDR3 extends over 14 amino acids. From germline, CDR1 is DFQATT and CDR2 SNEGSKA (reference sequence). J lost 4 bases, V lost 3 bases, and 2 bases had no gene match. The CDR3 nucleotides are TGCAGTGCTAGTCAGGGGGCGGGGGCCAACGTCCTGACTTTC. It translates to CSASQGAGANVLTF.

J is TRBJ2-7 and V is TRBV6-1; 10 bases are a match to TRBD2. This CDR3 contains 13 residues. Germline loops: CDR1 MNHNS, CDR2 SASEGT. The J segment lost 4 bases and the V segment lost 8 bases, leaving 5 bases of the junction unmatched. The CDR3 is CASRGLAAYEQYF. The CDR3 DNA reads TGTGCCAGCCGCGGACTAGCGGCTTACGAGCAGTACTTC.

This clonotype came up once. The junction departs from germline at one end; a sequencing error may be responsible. CDR3 DNA sequence: TGTGCCGGCAGCCAAGGAGACCGTGAGTACAATGAGCAGTACTTC. Protein product: CAGSQGDREYNEQYF. This chain joins TRBV4-2 and TRBJ2-7, with D unclear. CDR3 length: 15 amino acids. The V gene's germline CDR1 is LGHNA and CDR2 YNFKEQ.

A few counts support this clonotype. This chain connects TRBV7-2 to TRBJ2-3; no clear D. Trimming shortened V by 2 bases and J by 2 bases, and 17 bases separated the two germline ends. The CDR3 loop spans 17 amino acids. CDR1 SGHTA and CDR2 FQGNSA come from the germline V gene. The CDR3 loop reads CASSLQGFHPLTDTQYF. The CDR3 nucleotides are TGTGCCAGCAGCTTACAAGGGTTCCATCCCCTCACAGATACGCAGTATTTT.